The 22 T cell receptor beta chains below were found in one sample sequenced in a study of graft-versus-host responses after intestinal transplantation. Their specific antigens are unknown. TCRdb keeps only in-frame clones here, not all; method: immunoSEQ multiplex PCR. The table includes more than 70,000 clones, roughly four fifths detected once. Sequenced material: unstimulated CD4+ T cells sorted from spleen or lymph node cells, taken before intestinal transplant. The receptors originated from a human donor who received an intestinal transplant.

The rearrangement uses TRBV4-1 and TRBJ1-2; D might be TRBD1 (6 bases). Germline CDR1 MGHRA, CDR2 YSYEKL. CDR3 length: 15 amino acids. Trimming stripped 2 bases from V and 0 bases from J, with 10 bases between. As DNA, the CDR3 is TGCGCCAGCAGCCAACGGACAGCGTCTAACTATGGCTACACCTTC. Translating gives CASSQRTASNYGYTF.

The V gene is TRBV28, the J gene TRBJ2-1; 10 bases map to TRBD2. The CDR3 is 16 residues long. Germline V gene data show CDR1 as MDHEN and CDR2 as SYDVKM. Losses at the gene ends were 2 bases for V and 2 bases for J; bases not matched to a gene: 3. CDR3 loop: CASSLSGRATYNEQFF. Written as DNA, the CDR3 is TGTGCCAGCAGTTTAAGCGGGAGGGCGACCTACAATGAGCAGTTCTTC. Full variable domain (rest looked up from reference TRBV28 and TRBJ2-1): DVKVTQSSRYLVKRTGEKVFLECVQDMDHENMFWYRQDPGLGLRLIYFSYDVKMKEKGDIPEGYSVSREKKERFSLILESASTNQTSMYLCASSLSGRATYNEQFFGPGTRLTVL.

The rearrangement links TRBV1 to TRBJ2-1; TRBD2 was called by the table and not checked on the DNA. TRBV1 is termed a pseudogene. The CDR3 sequence is 17 residues long. The CDR3 DNA reads as TGCACCAGCAGCCCATATCCCCGGACTAGCGGGAGTGATGAGCAGTTCTTC. Translated, it gives CTSSPYPRTSGSDEQFF.

This clone was seen a handful of times. This rearrangement joins TRBV27 to TRBJ2-7, with 14 bases that match TRBD2. The V gene's germline CDR1 is MNHEY and CDR2 SMNVEV (reference sequence). The junction had 8 bases not matched to a gene; V was cut back by 0 bases and J by 4 bases. CDR3 length: 18 amino acids. The CDR3 region is CASSLSGLAGGKSYEQYF. The CDR3 DNA reads TGTGCCAGCAGTTTATCCGGACTAGCGGGGGGTAAATCTTACGAGCAGTACTTC.

This chain joins TRBV5-4 and TRBJ2-4, with 16 bases aligning to TRBD2. Germline-derived CDR1 and CDR2 are SGHNT and YYREEE (reference sequence). The V gene end was trimmed by 4 bases and the J gene end by 3 bases; junction bases not matched to a gene: 13. This CDR3 spans 20 amino acids. DNA of the CDR3: TGTGCCAGCAGCGCATTGCCGGGACTAGCGGGAGGGCCAGACAAAAACATTCAGTACTTC. Its translation is CASSALPGLAGGPDKNIQYF.

V and J are TRBV6-1 and TRBJ2-5; TRBD2 aligns across 8 bases. The CDR3 is made up of 14 amino acids. V was clipped by 4 bases and J by 6 bases; unmatched bases: 7. Per the germline V gene, CDR1 is MNHNS and CDR2 is SASEGT. In nucleotides, the CDR3 is TGTGCCAGCAGTGGTGGCGGGGGGACAAAGACCCAGTACTTC. This encodes CASSGGGGTKTQYF.

The chain has TRBV15 and TRBJ1-6; 9 nucleotides agree with TRBD1. This CDR3 spans 15 amino acids. In germline, CDR1 is LNHNV, CDR2 YYDKDF (reference sequence). J gave up 9 bases and V 0 bases, and 3 bases lay outside the gene matches. The DNA for the CDR3 is TGTGCCACCAGCAGAGACGGGACAGGGTCTTCACCCCTCCACTTT. This sequence encodes CATSRDGTGSSPLHF.

The chain has TRBV7-9 and TRBJ2-7, with 9 bases aligning to TRBD1. Germline CDR1 is SEHNR and CDR2 is FQNEAQ (reference sequence). The CDR3 totals 16 residues. V lost 1 base to trimming and J lost 4 bases; unmatched junction nucleotides: 8. The CDR3 DNA sequence: TGTGCCAGCAGCTTAGGGTGGACAGGGGCGCTTTACGAGCAGTACTTC. This encodes CASSLGWTGALYEQYF.

This clone was detected a few times. The chain has TRBV27 and TRBJ2-5; D remains unclear. From germline, CDR1 is MNHEY and CDR2 SMNVEV (reference sequence). The CDR3 covers 13 residues. V lost 4 bases, J lost 8 bases, and 14 bases lay in between. The CDR3 DNA is TGTGCCAGCAGTTCTCGAGGCCCTAAAACCCAGTACTTC. Its translation: CASSSRGPKTQYF.

This rearrangement joins TRBV28 to TRBJ2-5, with no clear D. The CDR3 has 13 amino acids. Trimming removed 3 bases at V and 2 bases at J, with 7 bases between. Germline V gene lookup returns CDR1 MDHEN and CDR2 SYDVKM. The CDR3 DNA follows: TGTGCCAGCAGTTTTCGGTGGCAAGAGACCCAGTACTTC. This gives the protein CASSFRWQETQYF.

The chain links TRBV18 to TRBJ2-7, with 8 bases aligning to TRBD1. The germline V gene encodes CDR1 KGHSH and CDR2 LQKENI. The CDR3 runs to 15 residues. V lost 5 bases to trimming and J lost 3 bases; unmatched junction nucleotides: 9. CDR3 nucleotides: TGTGCCAGCTCAGGGACAGGCCTTGGGGTCTACGAGCAGTACTTC. This sequence encodes CASSGTGLGVYEQYF.

This clone was seen a single time. CDR3 coding DNA: TGCGCCAGCAGCTTGAGGACAGGGGCAAACGAGCAGTACTTC. Protein sequence: CASSLRTGANEQYF. This chain uses TRBV5-1 with TRBJ2-5, with 9 bases lining up with TRBD1. The better agreement between TRBJ2-7 and the DNA end casts doubt on the J call. The CDR3 totals 14 residues. The germline gives CDR1 SGHRS, CDR2 YFSETQ.

The chain combines TRBV2 with TRBJ1-2; D is unclear. Trimming shortened V by 6 bases and J by 2 bases, and 7 bases separated the two germline ends. CDR1 and CDR2 (germline): SNHLY, FYNNEI. CDR3 length: 12 residues. The DNA for the CDR3 is TGTGCCAGCAGACAGATCAACTATGGCTACACCTTC. It is translated as CASRQINYGYTF.

This chain connects TRBV6-1 to TRBJ1-6; unclear D gene. CDR3 length equals 15 residues. V shed 0 bases and J shed 6 bases, with 9 bases lying between them. CDR1 is MNHNS, CDR2 SASEGT, per germline. Written as DNA, the CDR3 is TGTGCCAGCAGTGAAGCGCAAGGAGTTAATTCACCCCTCCACTTT. Translating gives CASSEAQGVNSPLHF.

This chain uses TRBV7-5 with TRBJ1-3; TRBD1 is the table's D call, not checked against the DNA. TRBV7-5 is classified as a pseudogene. There are 16 residues in the CDR3. The CDR3 DNA reads TGTGCCAGAAGCTCCCTAGGACAGGGAAGCGGAAACACCATATATTTT. It codes for CARSSLGQGSGNTIYF.

This sequence joins TRBV7-2 and TRBJ2-7; TRBD1 might be the D (7 bases). The CDR3 has 18 amino acids. The V end lost 2 bases, the J end lost 2 bases, and 22 bases lay between the germline ends. Germline-derived CDR1 and CDR2 are SGHTA and FQGNSA. CDR3: CASSLRSGGGFLTYEQYF. The CDR3 nucleotides are TGTGCCAGCAGCTTAAGGTCCGGAGGGGGCTTTCTAACCTACGAGCAGTACTTC.

The J gene is TRBJ2-1, the V gene TRBV2, with D perhaps matching TRBD2 (5 bases). From germline, CDR1 is SNHLY and CDR2 FYNNEI. Trimming left V 8 bases short and J 4 bases short, with 15 bases between. The length of the CDR3 is 14 residues. The CDR3 region has the DNA TGTGCCAGCCTCCGGGAAGCGGCGTACAATGAGCAGTTCTTC. Translation: CASLREAAYNEQFF.

In this sample, this clone turned up many times. J is TRBJ1-2 and V is TRBV5-6; 11 bases fit TRBD1. After removal of 0 bases from V and 4 bases from J, the junction contained 5 bases not matched to a gene. The CDR3 totals 16 residues. CDR1 is SGHDT and CDR2 is YYEEEE in the germline V gene. This CDR3 is CASSLASGQGGYGYTF. The CDR3 DNA is TGTGCCAGCAGCTTGGCGTCGGGACAGGGGGGCTATGGCTACACCTTC.

The chain is built from TRBV5-1 and TRBJ2-5; 8 nucleotides match TRBD1. V gave up 4 bases and J gave up 1 base; unmatched junction bases: 3. The germline V gene encodes CDR1 SGHRS and CDR2 YFSETQ. The CDR3 has 14 residues. The CDR3 DNA sequence: TGCGCCAGCAGCCCCGGACAGGGCCAAGAGACCCAGTACTTC. Encoded protein: CASSPGQGQETQYF.

V usage is TRBV7-3 and J usage is TRBJ2-1; 12 bases line up with TRBD2. Unmatched junction bases numbered 0, after V lost 3 bases and J lost 3 bases. Germline lookup yields CDR1 SGHTA and CDR2 FQGTGA. The CDR3 spans 15 residues. CDR3 coding DNA: TGTGCCAGCAGCTTGGGACTAGCGGGCTACAATGAGCAGTTCTTC. It is translated as CASSLGLAGYNEQFF.

The rearrangement links TRBV15 to TRBJ2-2; D may be TRBD1 (5 bases). CDR1 is LNHNV, CDR2 YYDKDF, per germline (reference sequence). The ends were cut back, 3 bases at V and 5 bases at J, with 7 bases in the middle. The CDR3 has 13 amino acids. This CDR3 is CATSRGQTGELFF. The CDR3 nucleotides are TGTGCCACCAGCAGGGGGCAAACCGGGGAGCTGTTTTTT.

The chain couples TRBV7-9 to TRBJ2-1, with TRBD2 matching 10 bases. Per germline, CDR1 SEHNR and CDR2 FQNEAQ (reference sequence). V was clipped by 5 bases and J by 4 bases; unmatched bases: 5. CDR3 size: 15 residues. The CDR3 coding sequence is TGTGCCAGCAGCCCCACTAGCGGGGCGTACAATGAGCAGTTCTTC. Residues: CASSPTSGAYNEQFF.